These 21 T cell receptor beta chains originate from one sample sequenced in a study of cytomegalovirus exposure and HLA in healthy donors. PCR involved 60 Vbeta and 13 Jbeta primers. Data came from immunoSEQ multiplex PCR; TCRdb stores just in-frame clones and leaves some out. The sample records 95,000 to 100,000 clones, around 77% being singletons. The specimen was PBMCs. The receptors were sampled from a female donor in good health and CMV-seronegative.

The chain links TRBV4-2 to TRBJ1-1; TRBD1 matches at 7 bases. The CDR3 extends over 16 amino acids. J lost 4 bases, V lost 0 bases, and 8 bases had no gene match. In germline, CDR1 is LGHNA, CDR2 YNFKEQ. DNA of the CDR3: TGTGCCAGCAGCCAAGATCGACCAGGGGGGATCACTGAAGCTTTCTTT. Its translation is CASSQDRPGGITEAFF.

This clone was seen more than once but under ten times. V is TRBV14 and J is TRBJ1-1; the match to TRBD1 covers 7 bases. The CDR3 consists of 15 residues. Germline CDR1 is SGHDN and CDR2 is FVKESK. V shed 6 bases and J 1 base; nucleotides not matched to a gene: 8. The CDR3 DNA reads as TGTGCCAGCAGGCTTACCGGGACAGCGAACACTGAAGCTTTCTTT. It translates to CASRLTGTANTEAFF.

V and J are TRBV28 and TRBJ1-1, with no clear D. Trimming stripped 3 bases from V and 1 base from J, with 15 bases between. This CDR3 is built from 16 residues. Germline-derived CDR1 and CDR2 are MDHEN and SYDVKM. The CDR3 here is CASSLDWAGTNTEAFF. The DNA for the CDR3 is TGTGCCAGCAGTTTGGATTGGGCAGGAACGAACACTGAAGCTTTCTTT.

For the CDR3, the DNA is TGCGCCAGCAGCCCGACAGGGATCTACGAGCAGTACTTC. Amino acids: CASSPTGIYEQYF. The genes are TRBV5-1 and TRBJ2-7, with TRBD1 matching over 7 bases. Germline V gene sequence: CDR1 SGHRS, CDR2 YFSETQ. The V and J ends lost 4 bases and 3 bases, in that order; junction bases with no gene match: 4. The CDR3 has 13 amino acids.

V and J are TRBV7-2 and TRBJ2-7; 11 positions match TRBD2. In germline, CDR1 is SGHTA, CDR2 FQGNSA. This CDR3 is built from 15 residues. V shed 1 base and J 7 bases; nucleotides not matched to a gene: 6. The CDR3 DNA reads as TGTGCCAGCAGCTTAGGTAGCGGGAGGGCCCAAGAGCAGTACTTC. Its translation: CASSLGSGRAQEQYF.

This chain links TRBV19 with TRBJ2-7; 14 bases match TRBD2. Germline values: CDR1 LNHDA, CDR2 SQIVND (reference sequence). The CDR3 is 16 amino acids. The V and J ends lost 6 bases and 3 bases, in that order; junction bases with no gene match: 7. The CDR3 DNA is TGTGCCAGTAGCCCCATCGGGACTAGCGGGGGCTACGAGCAGTACTTC. It specifies CASSPIGTSGGYEQYF.

This clone was counted once. The chain uses TRBV4-2 and TRBJ2-1; the D gene is possibly TRBD2 (6 bases). The CDR3 length is 15 residues. Per germline, CDR1 LGHNA and CDR2 YNFKEQ. Trimming removed 4 bases from V and 5 bases from J, with 15 bases in between. CDR3 sequence: CASSPTSWANNEQFF. The CDR3 region has the DNA TGTGCCAGCAGCCCGACTAGTTGGGCTAACAATGAGCAGTTCTTC.

This rearrangement joins TRBV19 to TRBJ2-7; no clear D gene. The germline V gene has CDR1 LNHDA and CDR2 SQIVND (reference sequence). The CDR3 sequence is 14 residues long. Trimming removed 3 bases at V and 3 bases at J, with 12 bases between. CDR3 in DNA: TGTGCCAGTAGTATTAGTACAGAATACTACGAGCAGTACTTC. Translation: CASSISTEYYEQYF.

The V and J genes are TRBV7-6 and TRBJ1-3; the match to TRBD1 covers 11 bases. Germline CDR1 SGHVS, CDR2 FNYEAQ. This CDR3 comprises 18 residues. J gave up 0 bases and V 3 bases, and 7 bases lay outside the gene matches. The DNA of the CDR3 is TGTGCCAGCAGCTTGTACCGGGACAGGGGGAGCTCTGGAAACACCATATATTTT. Protein: CASSLYRDRGSSGNTIYF.

This sequence joins TRBV28 and TRBJ1-1; TRBD1 might be the D (6 bases). Germline V gene data show CDR1 as MDHEN and CDR2 as SYDVKM. CDR3 length: 16 residues. V was clipped by 5 bases and J by 4 bases, with 20 bases between them. CDR3 sequence (DNA): TGTGCCAGCAGTCCAACCCTTGGGGGCGGGGGCACTGAAGCTTTCTTT. Encoded protein: CASSPTLGGGGTEAFF.

The chain joins TRBV28 to TRBJ2-6; 8 positions match TRBD1. Germline CDR1 reads MDHEN; CDR2 reads SYDVKM. J gave up 3 bases and V 7 bases, and 8 bases lay outside the gene matches. The length of the CDR3 is 16 residues. CDR3: CASTGQGLRGANVLTF. In DNA form, the CDR3 reads TGTGCCAGCACAGGACAGGGATTGCGTGGGGCCAACGTCCTGACTTTC. Full variable domain (remainder filled in from reference TRBV28 and TRBJ2-6): DVKVTQSSRYLVKRTGEKVFLECVQDMDHENMFWYRQDPGLGLRLIYFSYDVKMKEKGDIPEGYSVSREKKERFSLILESASTNQTSMYLCASTGQGLRGANVLTFGAGSRLTVL.

The chain joins TRBV5-4 to TRBJ2-1, with TRBD2 matching over 8 bases. CDR3 length equals 16 residues. Germline V lookup: CDR1 SGHNT, CDR2 YYREEE (reference sequence). Germline trimming cut 1 base from V and 1 base from J; bases unmatched to any gene: 4. DNA of the CDR3: TGTGCCAGCAGCTTGATGCGGGAGGCGTCCTACAATGAGCAGTTCTTC. The encoded protein is CASSLMREASYNEQFF.

There are a few counts of this clone. This chain links TRBV4-2 with TRBJ1-5; weak D call: TRBD1 (5 bases). From germline, CDR1 is LGHNA and CDR2 YNFKEQ. There are 15 residues in the CDR3. The ends were cut back, 4 bases at V and 6 bases at J, with 16 bases in the middle. The CDR3 loop reads CASSLTDKLSQPQHF. The CDR3 bases are TGTGCCAGCAGCCTGACGGACAAACTCAGTCAGCCCCAGCATTTT.

The rearrangement uses TRBV27 and TRBJ1-2, with TRBD1 identical over 8 bases. Germline values: CDR1 MNHEY, CDR2 SMNVEV (reference sequence). The V segment lost 6 bases and the J segment 0 bases; nucleotides outside the gene matches: 6. The length of the CDR3 is 15 residues. CDR3 nucleotides: TGTGCCAGCAGCCCCCAGGGGGCGACTAACTATGGCTACACCTTC. Translated: CASSPQGATNYGYTF.

Note on this clone: Germline and junction disagree at one end, which may indicate a read error. This chain uses TRBV7-7 with TRBJ1-1; 7 nucleotides agree with TRBD1. CDR1 SSHAT and CDR2 FNYEAQ come from the germline V gene (reference sequence). The CDR3 is made up of 15 amino acids. CDR3 loop: CASSLYRGGGTEAFF. CDR3 DNA: TGTGCTAGCAGCTTATACAGGGGAGGAGGCACTGAAGCTTTCTTT.

In regard to this clone: The sample contains more than one DNA sequence encoding this CDR3. The rearrangement links TRBV5-6 to TRBJ2-3, with TRBD2 identical over 7 bases. Losses at the gene ends were 4 bases for V and 0 bases for J; bases not matched to a gene: 8. This CDR3 has 16 residues. Germline CDR1 and CDR2: SGHDT and YYEEEE. The CDR3 reads CASSRSGRKSTDTQYF. CDR3 bases: TGTGCCAGCAGCCGTAGCGGGCGAAAGAGCACAGATACGCAGTATTTT.

This clone showed up just once. This chain connects TRBV9 to TRBJ2-1; 10 nucleotides match TRBD2. The junction had 7 bases not matched to a gene; V was cut back by 0 bases and J by 7 bases. CDR1 is SGDLS and CDR2 is YYNGEE in the germline V gene. The CDR3 is 16 residues long. CDR3 sequence: CASSVVVAGGFNEQFF. The CDR3 bases are TGTGCCAGCAGCGTAGTTGTAGCGGGAGGTTTTAATGAGCAGTTCTTC.

This clone appeared a single time. The V gene is TRBV6-5, the J gene TRBJ2-7, with 9 bases that match TRBD1. CDR3 size: 14 residues. CDR1 and CDR2 from the germline V gene are MNHEY and SVGAGI. The ends lost 5 bases at V and 2 bases at J; junction bases unmatched: 4. The CDR3 sequence: CASSHRTGAYEQYF. CDR3 nucleotides: TGTGCCAGCAGTCACCGGACAGGGGCCTACGAGCAGTACTTC.

This chain joins TRBV5-1 and TRBJ1-1, with TRBD1 as a possible D gene (6 bases). The CDR3 runs 15 residues. Germline loops: CDR1 SGHRS, CDR2 YFSETQ. V was pared by 4 bases and J by 0 bases, with 13 bases between. CDR3 in DNA: TGCGCCAGCAGCGGAATTGACAGGTTGAACACTGAAGCTTTCTTT. Residues: CASSGIDRLNTEAFF. Drawing the rest from reference TRBV5-1 and TRBJ1-1, the complete variable domain is KAGVTQTPRYLIKTRGQQVTLSCSPISGHRSVSWYQQTPGQGLQFLFEYFSETQRNKGNFPGRFSGRQFSNSRSEMNVSTLELGDSALYLCASSGIDRLNTEAFFGQGTRLTVV.

This clone was recorded once. The chain uses TRBV5-1 and TRBJ2-2; 10 nucleotides align to TRBD2. J was trimmed by 4 bases and V by 1 base; bases with no gene match: 7. Germline V gene sequence: CDR1 SGHRS, CDR2 YFSETQ. The CDR3 consists of 17 residues. The DNA of the CDR3 is TGCGCCAGCAGCTTGTCCCCTAGCGGGAGTCTCACCGGGGAGCTGTTTTTT. This gives the protein CASSLSPSGSLTGELFF.

This clone was seen once. This chain joins TRBV30 and TRBJ2-2, with D tentatively TRBD1 (6 bases). The CDR3 is 13 residues long. Between the trimmed V and J ends, which lost 4 bases and 6 bases, there was a span of 12 bases. Germline values: CDR1 GTSNPN, CDR2 SVGIG (reference sequence). The CDR3 nucleotides read TGTGCCTGGAATTACAGGGTGGCCGGGGAGCTGTTTTTT. Protein: CAWNYRVAGELFF.